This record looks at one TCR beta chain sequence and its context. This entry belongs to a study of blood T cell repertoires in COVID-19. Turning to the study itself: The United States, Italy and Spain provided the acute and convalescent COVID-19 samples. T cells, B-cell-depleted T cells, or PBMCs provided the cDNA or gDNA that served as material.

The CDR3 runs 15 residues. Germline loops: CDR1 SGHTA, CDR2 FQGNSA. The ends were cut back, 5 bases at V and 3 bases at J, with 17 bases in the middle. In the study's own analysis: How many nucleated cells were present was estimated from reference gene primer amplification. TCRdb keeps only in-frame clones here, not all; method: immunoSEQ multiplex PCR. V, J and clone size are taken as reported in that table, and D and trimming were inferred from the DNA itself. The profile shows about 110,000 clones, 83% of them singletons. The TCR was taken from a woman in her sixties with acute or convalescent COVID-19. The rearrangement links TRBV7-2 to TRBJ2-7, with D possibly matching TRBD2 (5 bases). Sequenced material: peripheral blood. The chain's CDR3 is CASSLRDAPYYEQYF. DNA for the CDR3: TGTGCCAGCAGCCTCCGGGATGCCCCCTACTACGAGCAGTACTTC.